What follows are 27 T cell receptor beta chains derived from one specimen sequenced in a study of blood T cell repertoires in COVID-19. The repertoire was sequenced with immunoSEQ multiplex PCR; TCRdb's copy has only in-frame clones and lacks some. The table has around 300,000 clones, 86% seen once. The sample taken for sequencing was PBMCs or T cells enriched from blood (not recorded which). These TCRs come from a woman in her late teens or twenties who had recovered from COVID-19.

The gene calls are TRBV6-2 or TRBV6-3 and TRBJ2-1; 14 positions match TRBD2. CDR1 MNHEY and CDR2 SVGEGT come from the germline V gene. J gave up 4 bases and V 6 bases, and 2 bases lay outside the gene matches. CDR3 size: 15 residues. The CDR3 region has the DNA TGTGCCAGCAGCGGACTAGCGGGGGGTTACAATGAGCAGTTCTTC. Its translation: CASSGLAGGYNEQFF.

This clone was seen at least ten times. The chain joins TRBV7-8 to TRBJ1-3, with 8 bases lining up with TRBD1. The CDR3 loop spans 15 amino acids. The V gene's germline CDR1 is SGHVS and CDR2 FQNEAQ. V gave up 8 bases and J gave up 3 bases; unmatched junction bases: 9. The CDR3 sequence is CASGTRGRGGNTIYF. CDR3 bases: TGTGCCAGCGGGACCAGGGGGCGCGGTGGAAACACCATATATTTT.

This clone was counted between two and nine times. The chain combines TRBV28 with TRBJ1-1; TRBD1 matches 7 bases. With V trimmed by 6 bases and J by 1 base, 11 bases remained unmatched. The germline CDR1 and CDR2 sequences are MDHEN and SYDVKM. The CDR3 runs to 16 residues. CDR3 region: CASRPLGGQPNTEAFF. CDR3 coding DNA: TGTGCCAGCAGGCCCCTGGGGGGACAGCCGAACACTGAAGCTTTCTTT. The whole variable domain, remainder taken from reference TRBV28 and TRBJ1-1, is DVKVTQSSRYLVKRTGEKVFLECVQDMDHENMFWYRQDPGLGLRLIYFSYDVKMKEKGDIPEGYSVSREKKERFSLILESASTNQTSMYLCASRPLGGQPNTEAFFGQGTRLTVV.

Points on this clone: Different DNA sequences within this sample yield the same CDR3. The genes are TRBV19 and TRBJ1-1; weak D call: TRBD1 (5 bases). Germline loops: CDR1 LNHDA, CDR2 SQIVND (reference sequence). V was pared by 4 bases and J by 1 base, with 7 bases between. This CDR3 has 13 residues. CDR3 nucleotides: TGTGCCAGTAGTACAACAGGGAACACTGAAGCTTTCTTT. It codes for CASSTTGNTEAFF.

V gene TRBV30 combines with J gene TRBJ1-6; 11 bases align to TRBD1. CDR1 is GTSNPN and CDR2 is SVGIG in the germline V gene (reference sequence). Trimming at V came to 2 bases and at J to 8 bases, leaving 11 bases not matched to a gene. The CDR3 covers 17 residues. In DNA form, the CDR3 reads TGTGCCTGGAGTTTTCGGACAGGGGGCTTTGGTGATTCACCCCTCCACTTT. Encoded protein: CAWSFRTGGFGDSPLHF.

This rearrangement joins TRBV2 to TRBJ2-5; 12 positions agree with TRBD2. Germline loops: CDR1 SNHLY, CDR2 FYNNEI. CDR3 length equals 20 residues. V dropped 7 bases and J dropped 5; count of bases not matched to a gene: 23. Here the CDR3 reads CASTLRKTSGGPIKTETQYF. The CDR3 DNA follows: TGTGCCAGCACGCTAAGAAAAACTAGCGGGGGGCCAATCAAGACGGAGACCCAGTACTTC.

This clone was observed once. The chain uses TRBV2 and TRBJ1-4; no reliable D call. Germline V gene sequence: CDR1 SNHLY, CDR2 FYNNEI. Trimming pared 8 bases from V and 0 bases from J, leaving 7 bases between. This CDR3 is 13 amino acids long. The CDR3 nucleotides read TGTGCCAGCTGCGGGGCAACTAATGAAAAACTGTTTTTT. This translates into CASCGATNEKLFF. Based on the CDR3 plus reference TRBV2 and TRBJ1-4, the full variable domain is EPEVTQTPSHQVTQMGQEVILRCVPISNHLYFYWYRQILGQKVEFLVSFYNNEISEKSEIFDDQFSVERPDGSNFTLKIRSTKLEDSAMYFCASCGATNEKLFFGSGTQLSVL.

The genes are TRBV18 and TRBJ2-6; a weak D match, TRBD2 (5 bases). This CDR3 contains 15 residues. Germline CDR1 is KGHSH and CDR2 is LQKENI. V was trimmed by 3 bases and J by 2 bases, leaving 8 bases between them. CDR3 coding DNA: TGTGCCAGCTCACCCCCCGGGGCTGGGGCCAACGTCCTGACTTTC. This translates into CASSPPGAGANVLTF.

The V gene is TRBV7-9, the J gene TRBJ1-2, with 7 bases aligning to TRBD1. Germline CDR1 is SEHNR and CDR2 is FQNEAQ (reference sequence). The V gene end was trimmed by 3 bases and the J gene end by 6 bases; junction bases not matched to a gene: 4. The CDR3 length is 13 residues. The CDR3 DNA follows: TGTGCCAGCAGCTTCGACAGGGTGAATGGCTACACCTTC. This codes for CASSFDRVNGYTF.

The chain links TRBV9 to TRBJ2-3; no clear D gene. CDR3 length: 12 amino acids. V lost 3 bases and J lost 6, with 8 bases in between. In germline, CDR1 is SGDLS, CDR2 YYNGEE. Here the CDR3 reads CASSATGDTQYF. For the CDR3, the DNA is TGTGCCAGCAGCGCGACCGGGGATACGCAGTATTTT.

V and J are TRBV5-1 and TRBJ1-5; the match to TRBD1 covers 7 bases. This CDR3 comprises 18 residues. CDR1 and CDR2 from the germline V gene are SGHRS and YFSETQ. V lost 6 bases and J lost 3; bases outside the gene matches: 18. The CDR3 DNA sequence: TGCGCCAGCATCCCGGTTTCATGGGGACAGCGCCTCAATCAGCCCCAGCATTTT. Translated: CASIPVSWGQRLNQPQHF.

The chain combines TRBV7-3 with TRBJ2-7; weak D call: TRBD1 (5 bases). Germline loops: CDR1 SGHTA, CDR2 FQGTGA. V dropped 8 bases and J dropped 0 bases, with 17 bases sitting between them. CDR3 length: 15 amino acids. The CDR3 DNA reads as TGTGCCAGCTTACCAGACAGATATCTCTCCTACGAGCAGTACTTC. This gives the protein CASLPDRYLSYEQYF.

This chain links TRBV27 with TRBJ2-7, with a weak D call TRBD2 (5 bases). This CDR3 has 13 amino acids. The germline gives CDR1 MNHEY, CDR2 SMNVEV (reference sequence). Trimming left V 4 bases short and J 2 bases short, with 9 bases between. The CDR3: CASSSLTTYEQYF. The CDR3 nucleotides are TGTGCCAGCAGTTCCCTGACTACCTACGAGCAGTACTTC.

The chain has TRBV15 and TRBJ2-4, with TRBD2 identical over 7 bases. The V gene end was trimmed by 8 bases and the J gene end by 3 bases; junction bases not matched to a gene: 10. CDR1 and CDR2 from the germline V gene are LNHNV and YYDKDF (reference sequence). The CDR3 totals 15 residues. CDR3 loop: CATGSGTNYKNIQYF. The CDR3 DNA reads TGTGCCACCGGGTCGGGGACTAACTACAAAAACATTCAGTACTTC.

J is TRBJ2-7 and V is TRBV11-2, with TRBD1 matching over 7 bases. V shed 1 base and J 3 bases; nucleotides not matched to a gene: 15. CDR1 and CDR2 from the germline V gene are SGHAT and FQNNGV. The CDR3 is 18 amino acids. The CDR3 here is CASSLAASTGVSIYEQYF. CDR3 in DNA: TGTGCCAGCAGCTTAGCTGCCTCAACAGGGGTCTCGATCTACGAGCAGTACTTC.

The rearrangement uses TRBV27 and TRBJ2-7; 14 bases are shared with TRBD2. V shed 2 bases and J 3 bases; nucleotides not matched to a gene: 0. CDR1 MNHEY and CDR2 SMNVEV come from the germline V gene (reference sequence). This CDR3 contains 15 residues. The CDR3 loop reads CASSLGTSGSYEQYF. CDR3 DNA: TGTGCCAGCAGTTTAGGGACTAGCGGGAGCTACGAGCAGTACTTC.

The CDR3 protein is CASSVGTDAKNEQFF. CDR3 in DNA: TGTGCCAGCAGCGTCGGGACAGACGCTAAAAATGAGCAGTTCTTC. The chain joins TRBV5-4 to TRBJ2-1, with 7 bases matching TRBD1. Germline V CDR1 and CDR2: SGHNT, YYREEE (reference sequence). Trimming took 4 bases from V and 7 from J; bases not matched to a gene: 11. The CDR3 loop spans 15 amino acids. The entire variable domain, with the rest obtained from reference TRBV5-4 and TRBJ2-1, is as follows: ETGVTQSPTHLIKTRGQQVTLRCSSQSGHNTVSWYQQALGQGPQFIFQYYREEENGRGNFPPRFSGLQFPNYSSELNVNALELDDSALYLCASSVGTDAKNEQFFGPGTRLTVL.

The chain is built from TRBV18 and TRBJ2-5; possibly TRBD2 for D (6 bases). This CDR3 is built from 17 residues. Per the germline V gene, CDR1 is KGHSH and CDR2 is LQKENI. V was pared by 2 bases and J by 2 bases, with 18 bases between. The CDR3 nucleotides read TGTGCCAGCTCACCAATCTCTTGGTCGGGGGTTCAAGAGACCCAGTACTTC. It encodes CASSPISWSGVQETQYF.

Here the CDR3 reads CASFRDSDRYNEKLFF. The CDR3 nucleotides read TGTGCCAGCTTTAGAGATTCCGACAGATATAATGAAAAACTGTTTTTT. The rearrangement uses TRBV7-9 and TRBJ1-4; D perhaps matches TRBD1 (5 bases). Trimming took off 8 bases at V and 4 bases at J, with 20 bases between the two ends. This CDR3 has 16 residues. Germline V gene sequence: CDR1 SEHNR, CDR2 FQNEAQ (reference sequence).

The chain combines TRBV27 with TRBJ1-2, with 10 bases lining up with TRBD1. The CDR3 length is 15 residues. Germline V gene lookup returns CDR1 MNHEY and CDR2 SMNVEV (reference sequence). The V gene end was trimmed by 5 bases and the J gene end by 7 bases; junction bases not matched to a gene: 10. The CDR3 is CASSTDRGRSGGYTF. CDR3 coding DNA: TGTGCCAGCAGTACGGACAGGGGGAGGTCGGGTGGCTACACCTTC.

This clone was recorded many times. CDR3 in amino acids: CSVAGVGETQYF. CDR3 sequence (DNA): TGCAGCGTTGCCGGGGTGGGAGAGACCCAGTACTTC. V gene TRBV29-1 combines with J gene TRBJ2-5, with D perhaps TRBD2 (5 bases). Trimming removed 4 bases from V and 4 bases from J, with 10 bases in between. The CDR3 sequence is 12 residues long. Germline CDR1 is SQVTM and CDR2 is ANQGSEA.

The chain combines TRBV2 with TRBJ1-2; TRBD1 is a possible D gene (6 bases). Germline V gives CDR1 SNHLY, CDR2 FYNNEI. CDR3 length: 15 residues. CDR3 sequence: CANGGGAQSNYGYTF. The CDR3 DNA reads TGTGCTAACGGTGGGGGGGCCCAAAGTAACTATGGCTACACCTTC. The entire variable domain, with the rest obtained from reference TRBV2 and TRBJ1-2, is as follows: EPEVTQTPSHQVTQMGQEVILRCVPISNHLYFYWYRQILGQKVEFLVSFYNNEISEKSEIFDDQFSVERPDGSNFTLKIRSTKLEDSAMYFCANGGGAQSNYGYTFGSGTRLTVV.

This clone was seen ten or more times. This chain uses TRBV29-1 with TRBJ1-2; 7 nucleotides agree with TRBD1. The CDR3 contains 15 residues. CDR1 is SQVTM, CDR2 ANQGSEA, per germline. V lost 3 bases and J lost 4; bases outside the gene matches: 11. CDR3 nucleotides: TGCAGCGTTGATGGGGAGACAGGGAGTATCTATGGCTACACCTTC. This sequence encodes CSVDGETGSIYGYTF.

J is TRBJ1-3 and V is TRBV30; 14 bases agree with TRBD2. The J call is doubtful: the DNA matches TRBJ2-2 better. Germline CDR1 is GTSNPN and CDR2 is SVGIG (reference sequence). CDR3 length: 16 amino acids. CDR3 sequence (DNA): TGTGCCTGGAGTTCCGGACTAGCGGGAGGCACCGGGGAGCTGTTTTTT. Translated, it gives CAWSSGLAGGTGELFF.

This chain uses TRBV29-1 with TRBJ2-5, with D perhaps TRBD2 (5 bases). Germline CDR1 SQVTM, CDR2 ANQGSEA. The length of the CDR3 is 13 residues. Trimming removed 4 bases at V and 5 bases at J, with 14 bases between. CDR3 sequence: CSVGGDIMETQYF. Written as DNA, the CDR3 is TGCAGCGTTGGGGGAGATATTATGGAGACCCAGTACTTC.

CDR3 DNA sequence: TGTGCCAGCAGCTTAGGACAAACCGTTGTCTATGGCTACACCTTC. It translates to CASSLGQTVVYGYTF. This chain joins TRBV7-9 and TRBJ1-2; D gene uncertain. The CDR3 has 15 amino acids. Between the trimmed V and J ends, which lost 1 base and 4 bases, there was a span of 13 bases. Looked up from germline, CDR1 is SEHNR and CDR2 is FQNEAQ (reference sequence). The whole variable domain, remainder taken from reference TRBV7-9 and TRBJ1-2, is DTGVSQNPRHKITKRGQNVTFRCDPISEHNRLYWYRQTLGQGPEFLTYFQNEAQLEKSRLLSDRFSAERPKGSFSTLEIQRTEQGDSAMYLCASSLGQTVVYGYTFGSGTRLTVV.

The rearrangement joins TRBV4-1 to TRBJ2-1, with 9 nucleotides matching TRBD2. V trimming: 4 bases; J trimming: 1 base; junction bases outside the gene matches: 5. The length of the CDR3 is 16 residues. CDR1 is MGHRA and CDR2 is YSYEKL in the germline V gene. The CDR3 reads CASSPLLAGSYNEQFF. The CDR3 DNA reads TGCGCCAGCAGCCCCCTGCTAGCGGGGTCCTACAATGAGCAGTTCTTC.